Below, 27 T cell receptor beta chains from the same sample are listed, as sequenced in a study of cytotoxic CD8 clonotypes in ibrutinib-treated CLL. The table came from immunoSEQ multiplex PCR; TCRdb's copy has only in-frame clones and leaves some out. The table has around 300,000 clones, around four fifths seen once; the top ten hold 6.7%. The source material was PBMCs, sampled before ibrutinib treatment. These receptors originate from a human donor with chronic lymphocytic leukemia.

This clone came up a few times. The chain combines TRBV6-4 with TRBJ1-1; maybe TRBD1 (6 bases). Between the trimmed V and J ends, which lost 6 bases and 0 bases, there was a span of 8 bases. The germline CDR1 and CDR2 sequences are MRHNA and SNTAGT. The CDR3 has 13 residues. CDR3 region: CASRDSMNTEAFF. DNA of the CDR3: TGTGCCAGCAGGGACAGCATGAACACTGAAGCTTTCTTT.

V and J are TRBV4-2 and TRBJ1-1; 10 positions match TRBD1. Looked up from germline, CDR1 is LGHNA and CDR2 is YNFKEQ. The V gene end was trimmed by 6 bases and the J gene end by 5 bases; junction bases not matched to a gene: 6. This CDR3 is 14 amino acids long. The DNA for the CDR3 is TGTGCCAGCAGAGGAGGGACAGGGGAAACTGAAGCTTTCTTT. Amino acid sequence: CASRGGTGETEAFF.

This sequence joins TRBV7-2 and TRBJ2-1; 13 positions agree with TRBD2. This CDR3 is built from 16 residues. Losses at the gene ends were 3 bases for V and 7 bases for J; bases not matched to a gene: 6. CDR1 is SGHTA and CDR2 is FQGNSA in the germline V gene. The CDR3 sequence is CASSLLRLAGGNEQFF. Here the CDR3 DNA reads TGTGCCAGCAGCTTGCTGAGACTAGCGGGAGGAAATGAGCAGTTCTTC.

V is TRBV6-1 and J is TRBJ1-5; D is ambiguous. The CDR3 has 15 amino acids. Germline V gene sequence: CDR1 MNHNS, CDR2 SASEGT. Trimming pared 5 bases from V and 2 bases from J, leaving 13 bases between. CDR3 loop: CASSPRLMGNQPQHF. The DNA for the CDR3 is TGTGCCAGCAGTCCACGCTTGATGGGCAATCAGCCCCAGCATTTT.

The rearrangement links TRBV7-8 to TRBJ2-7; 8 bases map to TRBD2. Germline V lookup: CDR1 SGHVS, CDR2 FQNEAQ. This CDR3 has 14 residues. Trimming cost V 2 bases and J 10 bases; bases outside gene matches: 10. CDR3 sequence (DNA): TGTGCCAGCAGCTTATCAGCGGGAGTAAGGGAACAGTACTTC. It is translated as CASSLSAGVREQYF.

CDR3 in DNA: TGTGCCAGTAGCCAGTCCGGCTATGGCTACACCTTC. It specifies CASSQSGYGYTF. The chain couples TRBV19 to TRBJ1-2; D is unresolved. Deletions cut 6 bases from V and 4 bases from J, with 9 bases between. Germline CDR1 LNHDA, CDR2 SQIVND (reference sequence). The CDR3 contains 12 residues.

This clone was detected ten times or more. Other DNA sequences of this sample code for an identical CDR3. The chain is built from TRBV5-1 and TRBJ2-3, with 9 bases fitting TRBD1. This CDR3 is built from 16 residues. Germline V CDR1 and CDR2: SGHRS, YFSETQ. V was clipped by 0 bases and J by 1 base; unmatched bases: 3. The CDR3 DNA follows: TGCGCCAGCAGCTTGGCTAGGACAGGGGGCACAGATACGCAGTATTTT. Its translation: CASSLARTGGTDTQYF.

This clone came up a few times. The chain has TRBV27 and TRBJ1-1; 7 bases align to TRBD1. Germline V CDR1 and CDR2: MNHEY, SMNVEV (reference sequence). The J segment lost 4 bases and the V segment lost 3 bases, leaving 2 bases of the junction unmatched. The CDR3 sequence is 13 residues long. The CDR3 nucleotides read TGTGCCAGCAGTTTCAGGGGGAGCACTGAAGCTTTCTTT. Encoded protein: CASSFRGSTEAFF.

V usage is TRBV4-2 and J usage is TRBJ2-1, with 16 bases that match TRBD2. V gave up 4 bases and J gave up 7 bases; unmatched junction bases: 4. The CDR3 runs 16 residues. CDR1 and CDR2 (germline): LGHNA, YNFKEQ. The DNA for the CDR3 is TGTGCCAGCAGCCGCGGGACTAGCGGGAGGGATAATGAGCAGTTCTTC. The encoded protein is CASSRGTSGRDNEQFF.

The V and J genes are TRBV10-3 and TRBJ1-2, with D unresolved. Germline CDR1 is ENHRY and CDR2 is SYGVKD. V shed 5 bases and J shed 8 bases, with 18 bases lying between them. There are 14 residues in the CDR3. CDR3 coding DNA: TGTGCCATCAGTCCGGACGTGATCTCTATGGGCTACACCTTC. Its protein product is CAISPDVISMGYTF.

This chain joins TRBV6-6 and TRBJ2-7, with TRBD2 matching 12 bases. The V and J ends lost 4 bases and 3 bases, in that order; junction bases with no gene match: 7. The germline V gene encodes CDR1 MNHNY and CDR2 SVGAGI (reference sequence). The CDR3 is made up of 16 amino acids. CDR3 in amino acids: CASSSRTSGIHYEQYF. As DNA, the CDR3 is TGTGCCAGCAGTTCGCGGACTAGCGGGATTCACTACGAGCAGTACTTC.

The rearrangement uses TRBV27 and TRBJ2-7; 7 bases fit TRBD2. CDR3 length: 16 amino acids. Germline assignment: CDR1 MNHEY and CDR2 SMNVEV (reference sequence). With V trimmed by 3 bases and J by 2 bases, 10 bases remained unmatched. CDR3: CASSLAIGRGPYEQYF. CDR3 nucleotides: TGTGCCAGCAGTTTGGCAATAGGGAGGGGACCCTACGAGCAGTACTTC.

The genes are TRBV6-1 and TRBJ1-2; 8 nucleotides line up with TRBD1. The CDR3 totals 15 residues. V shed 1 base, J shed 2 bases, and the junction held 3 bases outside the gene matches. Germline CDR1 and CDR2: MNHNS and SASEGT. CDR3 sequence: CASSEDAGGNYGYTF. As DNA, the CDR3 is TGTGCCAGCAGTGAAGATGCAGGGGGCAACTATGGCTACACCTTC.

The chain has TRBV5-1 and TRBJ2-7, with 9 bases aligning to TRBD1. CDR1 and CDR2 (germline): SGHRS, YFSETQ. The CDR3 is 14 residues long. V dropped 4 bases and J dropped 5; count of bases not matched to a gene: 7. CDR3 loop: CASSLAGQGNEQYF. CDR3 coding DNA: TGCGCCAGCAGCCTTGCGGGACAGGGCAACGAGCAGTACTTC. Supplemented by reference TRBV5-1 and TRBJ2-7, the full variable domain reads KAGVTQTPRYLIKTRGQQVTLSCSPISGHRSVSWYQQTPGQGLQFLFEYFSETQRNKGNFPGRFSGRQFSNSRSEMNVSTLELGDSALYLCASSLAGQGNEQYFGPGTRLTVT.

The V and J genes are TRBV19 and TRBJ2-2; D is uncertain. The CDR3 length is 15 residues. Trimming took 3 bases from V and 1 from J, leaving 9 bases between them. Germline V gene lookup returns CDR1 LNHDA and CDR2 SQIVND (reference sequence). The CDR3 bases are TGTGCCAGTAGTATTCAGATGAGGAACACCGGGGAGCTGTTTTTT. It codes for CASSIQMRNTGELFF. The entire variable domain, with the rest obtained from reference TRBV19 and TRBJ2-2, is as follows: DGGITQSPKYLFRKEGQNVTLSCEQNLNHDAMYWYRQDPGQGLRLIYYSQIVNDFQKGDIAEGYSVSREKKESFPLTVTSAQKNPTAFYLCASSIQMRNTGELFFGEGSRLTVL.

The table lists this clone with a count of one. The junction shows a germline mismatch at one end, possibly a read error. J is TRBJ2-7 and V is TRBV6-1; 10 nucleotides agree with TRBD2. The germline V gene has CDR1 MNHNS and CDR2 SASEGT. The CDR3 loop spans 17 amino acids. The CDR3 sequence is CAISERAGGPSSYEQYF. The CDR3 region has the DNA TGTGCCATCAGTGAACGAGCGGGAGGGCCGAGCTCCTACGAGCAGTACTTC.

J is TRBJ2-7 and V is TRBV11-3; D tentatively reads TRBD1 or TRBD2 (5 bases each). The CDR3 is made up of 13 amino acids. CDR1 is SGHNT, CDR2 YENEEA, per germline. Between the trimmed V and J ends, which lost 7 bases and 5 bases, there was a span of 15 bases. The CDR3 coding sequence is TGTGCCAGCACGAGGGGTGTCGGGAACGAGCAGTACTTC. Protein: CASTRGVGNEQYF.

The V gene is TRBV28, the J gene TRBJ2-7; D not resolved. Germline V CDR1 and CDR2: MDHEN, SYDVKM. CDR3 length: 12 amino acids. Trimming stripped 8 bases from V and 3 bases from J, with 11 bases between. The CDR3 DNA follows: TGTGCCAGCCTGGGGTTGGACTACGAGCAGTACTTC. Translating it yields CASLGLDYEQYF. Full variable domain (rest looked up from reference TRBV28 and TRBJ2-7): DVKVTQSSRYLVKRTGEKVFLECVQDMDHENMFWYRQDPGLGLRLIYFSYDVKMKEKGDIPEGYSVSREKKERFSLILESASTNQTSMYLCASLGLDYEQYFGPGTRLTVT.

The chain links TRBV6-5 to TRBJ2-3; D not resolved. The CDR3 is 14 residues long. Trimming left V 8 bases short and J 2 bases short, with 14 bases between. Germline V gene data show CDR1 as MNHEY and CDR2 as SVGAGI. DNA of the CDR3: TGTGCCAGCTTTCCTACGTGGGACACAGATACGCAGTATTTT. Translated, it gives CASFPTWDTDTQYF.

In this sample, this clone turned up once. The CDR3 DNA reads as TGTGCCTGGAGTGTGGGGCAGACGGGACCTCAGGATGAGCAGTTCTTC. Its protein product is CAWSVGQTGPQDEQFF. The chain couples TRBV30 to TRBJ2-1, with D perhaps given as TRBD1 or TRBD2 (5 bases each). V lost 0 bases and J lost 8, with 20 bases in between. Germline V gene data show CDR1 as GTSNPN and CDR2 as SVGIG (reference sequence). The CDR3 has 16 residues. Using reference TRBV30 and TRBJ2-1 for the parts outside the CDR3, the full variable domain is SQTIHQWPATLVQPVGSPLSLECTVEGTSNPNLYWYRQAAGRGLQLLFYSVGIGQISSEVPQNLSASRPQDRQFILSSKKLLLSDSGFYLCAWSVGQTGPQDEQFFGPGTRLTVL.

This clone was seen only once. This chain uses TRBV28 with TRBJ2-7; the D is unclear. V was shortened by 3 bases and J by 0 bases, with 15 bases between the two germline ends. CDR1 and CDR2 from the germline V gene are MDHEN and SYDVKM. CDR3 length equals 16 residues. CDR3 DNA: TGTGCCAGCAGTTTCGCGAGACCTATGAGCTCCTACGAGCAGTACTTC. Amino acids: CASSFARPMSSYEQYF.

This sequence joins TRBV4-3 and TRBJ1-5; D is uncertain. This CDR3 has 14 amino acids. V lost 0 bases to trimming and J lost 4 bases, with 7 bases between them. Per the germline V gene, CDR1 is LGHNA and CDR2 is YSLEER. DNA of the CDR3: TGCGCCAGCAGCCAAGATGTCGGAAATCAGCCCCAGCATTTT. This translates into CASSQDVGNQPQHF.

The chain recombines TRBV27 with TRBJ2-3, with D perhaps TRBD2 (6 bases). Per germline, CDR1 MNHEY and CDR2 SMNVEV (reference sequence). The CDR3 is 16 amino acids. Trimming pared 5 bases from V and 1 base from J, leaving 16 bases between. The CDR3 here is CASSEERLVGTDTQYF. The CDR3 nucleotides read TGTGCCAGCAGTGAAGAGAGACTAGTGGGCACAGATACGCAGTATTTT.

The J gene is TRBJ1-1, the V gene TRBV19, with 9 bases aligning to TRBD1. CDR3 length: 17 amino acids. V lost 7 bases to trimming and J lost 5 bases; unmatched junction nucleotides: 17. The V gene's germline CDR1 is LNHDA and CDR2 SQIVND (reference sequence). Here the CDR3 DNA reads TGTGCCAGTACCACTACTCGACCCGGGACAGGGAAAACTGAAGCTTTCTTT. Its protein is CASTTTRPGTGKTEAFF.

A few counts support this clone. V gene TRBV27 combines with J gene TRBJ2-7, with 7 nucleotides matching TRBD1. This CDR3 has 16 residues. V dropped 6 bases and J dropped 5; count of bases not matched to a gene: 16. Germline V gene lookup returns CDR1 MNHEY and CDR2 SMNVEV (reference sequence). The CDR3 bases are TGTGCCAGCAGCAACTCACGGTGGCAAGGGGGCCACGAGCAGTACTTC. Translation gives CASSNSRWQGGHEQYF.

The chain uses TRBV5-4 and TRBJ1-2; D perhaps matches TRBD1 (6 bases). The V gene's germline CDR1 is SGHNT and CDR2 YYREEE (reference sequence). The CDR3 loop spans 17 amino acids. V gave up 5 bases and J gave up 7 bases, with 27 bases separating them. CDR3 amino acids: CASRQRNNLRGSGGYTF. The CDR3 nucleotides read TGTGCCAGCAGGCAAAGGAATAACCTCAGGGGCTCCGGTGGCTACACCTTC.

The table lists this clone with a count of one. DNA for the CDR3: TGCGCCAGCAGCCAATTAGTAGGGACTAGCGGGTACAATGAGCAGTTCTTC. Residues: CASSQLVGTSGYNEQFF. The chain links TRBV4-3 to TRBJ2-1, with 12 bases aligning to TRBD2. CDR3 length equals 17 residues. Per the germline V gene, CDR1 is LGHNA and CDR2 is YSLEER. V trimming: 2 bases; J trimming: 4 bases; junction bases outside the gene matches: 6.